These 12 T cell receptor beta chains came from one sample sequenced in a study of blood T cell repertoires in COVID-19. The data were produced by immunoSEQ multiplex PCR, yet TCRdb's version contains in-frame clones alone and is incomplete. The table records a few hundred thousand clones, roughly nine tenths of them present only once. Source material: PBMCs or T cells enriched from blood (not recorded which). These receptors all stem from a woman aged 18-29 years who had recovered from COVID-19.

This clone was picked up a small number of times. This rearrangement joins TRBV6-4 to TRBJ2-2; TRBD2 matches 9 bases. The CDR3 loop spans 14 amino acids. The germline V gene has CDR1 MRHNA and CDR2 SNTAGT. The J segment lost 3 bases and the V segment lost 4 bases, leaving 0 bases of the junction unmatched. The CDR3 DNA is TGTGCCAGCAGTGGACTAGCGGACACCGGGGAGCTGTTTTTT. Residues: CASSGLADTGELFF.

This clone was seen only once. The chain joins TRBV7-9 to TRBJ1-1; D is undetermined. V was shortened by 5 bases and J by 4 bases, with 14 bases between the two germline ends. Germline CDR1 reads SEHNR; CDR2 reads FQNEAQ (reference sequence). The CDR3 is 14 amino acids. CDR3 in amino acids: CASSPSEGGTEAFF. The CDR3 DNA is TGTGCCAGCAGCCCATCCGAGGGTGGCACTGAAGCTTTCTTT.

The rearrangement uses TRBV12-5 and TRBJ1-2; 8 bases are shared with TRBD1. The CDR3 has 15 amino acids. The junction had 5 bases not matched to a gene; V was cut back by 1 base and J by 4 bases. CDR1 and CDR2 from the germline V gene are LGHNT and FRNRAP. CDR3 coding DNA: TGTGCTAGTGGTTTGGGGACAGGGATGGGCTATGGCTACACCTTC. This encodes CASGLGTGMGYGYTF.

The chain is built from TRBV18 and TRBJ2-2, with TRBD1 matching 8 bases. V dropped 3 bases and J dropped 5; count of bases not matched to a gene: 8. Germline lookup yields CDR1 KGHSH and CDR2 LQKENI. This CDR3 is built from 16 residues. The CDR3 here is CASSPRGRGPTGELFF. In DNA, the CDR3 is TGTGCCAGCTCACCGCGAGGCAGGGGGCCGACCGGGGAGCTGTTTTTT.

J is TRBJ2-1 and V is TRBV19; TRBD1 is a possible D gene (5 bases). Germline CDR1 and CDR2: LNHDA and SQIVND (reference sequence). V gave up 1 base and J gave up 16 bases, with 11 bases separating them. The CDR3 covers 11 residues. As DNA, the CDR3 is TGTGCCAGTAGTATAGGGCAGGGAAATTTCTTC. This codes for CASSIGQGNFF. Complete variable domain (other parts from reference TRBV19 and TRBJ2-1): DGGITQSPKYLFRKEGQNVTLSCEQNLNHDAMYWYRQDPGQGLRLIYYSQIVNDFQKGDIAEGYSVSREKKESFPLTVTSAQKNPTAFYLCASSIGQGNFFGPGTRLTVL.

The chain combines TRBV5-1 with TRBJ2-3; 9 bases align to TRBD1. Losses at the gene ends were 3 bases for V and 3 bases for J; bases not matched to a gene: 8. CDR1 and CDR2 from the germline V gene are SGHRS and YFSETQ. This CDR3 comprises 16 residues. The CDR3 region is CASSSEGQGGTDTQYF. The CDR3 coding sequence is TGCGCCAGCAGCTCGGAGGGACAGGGTGGTACAGATACGCAGTATTTT.

Points on this clone: The sample holds other DNA sequences that translate to the same CDR3. V is TRBV5-1 and J is TRBJ1-2; no reliable D call. Per germline, CDR1 SGHRS and CDR2 YFSETQ. V was trimmed by 4 bases and J by 2 bases, leaving 9 bases between them. This CDR3 has 13 residues. This CDR3 is CASSPARNYGYTF. The CDR3, as DNA: TGCGCCAGCAGCCCCGCCAGGAACTATGGCTACACCTTC.

This chain links TRBV5-4 with TRBJ2-7; 11 bases map to TRBD2. The CDR3 has 16 amino acids. V shed 2 bases and J 5 bases; nucleotides not matched to a gene: 9. Germline V gene data show CDR1 as SGHNT and CDR2 as YYREEE (reference sequence). The CDR3 DNA follows: TGTGCCAGCAGCTTAATTAGCGGGGGGGCCCGCCACGAGCAGTACTTC. Its protein product is CASSLISGGARHEQYF. Combining the CDR3 with reference TRBV5-4 and TRBJ2-7 gives the whole variable domain ETGVTQSPTHLIKTRGQQVTLRCSSQSGHNTVSWYQQALGQGPQFIFQYYREEENGRGNFPPRFSGLQFPNYSSELNVNALELDDSALYLCASSLISGGARHEQYFGPGTRLTVT.

Here the CDR3 DNA reads TGTGCCAGCAGCTTACTAGTGGGGACAGGGGGCTTAGGGAAGAACACTGAAGCTTTCTTT. Translation: CASSLLVGTGGLGKNTEAFF. V and J are TRBV7-8 and TRBJ1-1; 12 nucleotides align to TRBD1. Germline V gene sequence: CDR1 SGHVS, CDR2 FQNEAQ. This CDR3 spans 20 amino acids. Trimming cost V 2 bases and J 1 base; bases outside gene matches: 14.

The chain uses TRBV4-1 and TRBJ2-5, with 7 positions matching TRBD1. Germline V lookup: CDR1 MGHRA, CDR2 YSYEKL. The length of the CDR3 is 15 residues. The V segment lost 5 bases and the J segment 2 bases; nucleotides outside the gene matches: 8. CDR3 loop: CASSTLDRVQETQYF. The CDR3 DNA follows: TGCGCCAGCAGCACACTCGACAGGGTGCAAGAGACCCAGTACTTC.

The gene calls are TRBV19 and TRBJ2-7; TRBD1 is a possible D gene (6 bases). Trimming took off 5 bases at V and 6 bases at J, with 17 bases between the two ends. Germline lookup yields CDR1 LNHDA and CDR2 SQIVND (reference sequence). The CDR3 has 14 amino acids. CDR3 sequence: CASSRAGVVGEQYF. CDR3 sequence (DNA): TGTGCCAGTAGTCGGGCAGGGGTTGTGGGCGAGCAGTACTTC.

This chain joins TRBV5-1 and TRBJ1-1; 9 bases are shared with TRBD1. Germline CDR1 is SGHRS and CDR2 is YFSETQ. The CDR3 totals 14 residues. The J segment lost 6 bases and the V segment lost 4 bases, leaving 7 bases of the junction unmatched. The CDR3 DNA sequence: TGCGCCAGCAGCACCACAACAGGGGGCGCTGAAGCTTTCTTT. Protein: CASSTTTGGAEAFF.